The rows below give T cell receptor beta chains drawn from one sample of a study of shared clonotypes between healthy human individuals. This table comes from immunoSEQ multiplex PCR, and its TCRdb copy is limited to in-frame clones, with some not included. The sample lists some 1.4 million clones, over 95% occurring once. Sequenced sample: naive CD4+ T cells sorted from blood. The receptors shown here come from a young man in good health. The CDR3 runs from the conserved cysteine through the conserved F or W. Fields, in order: D gene, J gene, clone size, V gene, CDR3 DNA, CDR3 protein. D genes are given only for firm matches. Clone size appears in some rows only: once, few, many, or a class for an expanded clone.

D gene: TRBD2
J gene: TRBJ2-7
clone size: .
V gene: TRBV11-2
CDR3 DNA: TGTGCCAGCAGCCGGACTAGCGGGGCTCCTGGCGAGCAGTACTTC
CDR3 protein: CASSRTSGAPGEQYF

D gene: TRBD1
J gene: TRBJ1-2
clone size: .
V gene: TRBV7-2
CDR3 DNA: TGTGCCAGCAGCCTACAGGGGAACCTACTAGCTAACTATGGCTACACCTTC
CDR3 protein: CASSLQGNLLANYGYTF

D gene: .
J gene: TRBJ1-4
clone size: few
V gene: TRBV5-1
CDR3 DNA: TGCGCCAGCAGCTTGGTCCGTGGGGATGAAAAACTGTTTTTT
CDR3 protein: CASSLVRGDEKLFF

D gene: TRBD1
J gene: TRBJ2-5
clone size: .
V gene: TRBV10-1
CDR3 DNA: TGCGCCAGCAGTGGTGACAGGGTCGGGACCCAGTACTTC
CDR3 protein: CASSGDRVGTQYF

D gene: TRBD2
J gene: TRBJ2-3
clone size: .
V gene: TRBV10-3
CDR3 DNA: TGTGCCATCAGTGTAGGTCGGGAGGGCACAGATACGCAGTATTTT
CDR3 protein: CAISVGREGTDTQYF

D gene: TRBD2
J gene: TRBJ2-7
clone size: .
V gene: TRBV18
CDR3 DNA: TGTGCCAGCTCACCGGGACTAGGGCAGGGCGAGCAGTACTTC
CDR3 protein: CASSPGLGQGEQYF

D gene: .
J gene: TRBJ2-7
clone size: .
V gene: TRBV28
CDR3 DNA: TGTGCCAGCAACACTATAGGCTATAGGGCCATGGGCAAGAACGAGCAGTACTTC
CDR3 protein: CASNTIGYRAMGKNEQYF

D gene: .
J gene: TRBJ1-4
clone size: .
V gene: TRBV27
CDR3 DNA: TGTGCCAGCAGTTCCACCATGGCTAATGAAAAACTGTTTTTT
CDR3 protein: CASSSTMANEKLFF

D gene: .
J gene: TRBJ2-5
clone size: .
V gene: TRBV7-6
CDR3 DNA: TGTGCCAGCAGCTCCACCGGGAGCCAAGAGACCCAGTACTTC
CDR3 protein: CASSSTGSQETQYF

D gene: .
J gene: TRBJ2-1
clone size: .
V gene: TRBV28
CDR3 DNA: TGTGCCAGCAGTTTCGTCAGGGGTTTGGGGAATGAGCAGTTCTTC
CDR3 protein: CASSFVRGLGNEQFF

D gene: TRBD1
J gene: TRBJ2-5
clone size: .
V gene: TRBV10-1
CDR3 DNA: TGCGCCAGCAGTGAGGGGGACAGGGGAAAAGAGACCCAGTACTTC
CDR3 protein: CASSEGDRGKETQYF

D gene: .
J gene: TRBJ1-5
clone size: .
V gene: TRBV28
CDR3 DNA: TGTGCCAGCAGTTTGGGTCAGGTCAATCAGCCCCAGCATTTT
CDR3 protein: CASSLGQVNQPQHF

D gene: TRBD2
J gene: TRBJ2-7
clone size: .
V gene: TRBV29-1
CDR3 DNA: TGCAGCGTTGAAGATCGACAGTCTAGCGGGAGTTACTACGAGCAGTACTTC
CDR3 protein: CSVEDRQSSGSYYEQYF

D gene: .
J gene: TRBJ1-5
clone size: .
V gene: TRBV6-1
CDR3 DNA: TGTGCCAGCAGTGAAGCAGGACTATATAGCAATCAGCCCCAGCATTTT
CDR3 protein: CASSEAGLYSNQPQHF

D gene: .
J gene: TRBJ1-5
clone size: .
V gene: TRBV7-8
CDR3 DNA: TGTGCCACGAGTGGGGGAGGGAGCAATCAGCCCCAGCATTTT
CDR3 protein: CATSGGGSNQPQHF

D gene: .
J gene: TRBJ2-1
clone size: .
V gene: TRBV6-5
CDR3 DNA: TGTGCCAGCAGTTACCGAAGCTCCTACAATGAGCAGTTCTTC
CDR3 protein: CASSYRSSYNEQFF

D gene: .
J gene: TRBJ1-2
clone size: .
V gene: TRBV30
CDR3 DNA: TGTGCCTGGAGTGTACGGGCTATTGGCTATGGCTACACCTTC
CDR3 protein: CAWSVRAIGYGYTF

D gene: TRBD1
J gene: TRBJ2-3
clone size: .
V gene: TRBV11-2
CDR3 DNA: TGTGCCAGCAGATCAATACCGGGACAGGTTGGGGATACGCAGTATTTT
CDR3 protein: CASRSIPGQVGDTQYF

D gene: .
J gene: TRBJ1-1
clone size: .
V gene: TRBV11-3
CDR3 DNA: TGTGCCAGCAGCTCCTCAGGGGACGTCACTGAAGCTTTCTTT
CDR3 protein: CASSSSGDVTEAFF

D gene: .
J gene: TRBJ2-3
clone size: .
V gene: TRBV27
CDR3 DNA: TGTGCCAGCAGTTTTACGCCCTTCCAGAGCCATACGCAGTATTTT
CDR3 protein: CASSFTPFQSHTQYF

D gene: .
J gene: TRBJ1-5
clone size: .
V gene: TRBV5-8
CDR3 DNA: TGTGCCAGCAGCGCCGCCCCGGGGATCAATCAGCCCCAGCATTTT
CDR3 protein: CASSAAPGINQPQHF

D gene: .
J gene: TRBJ1-1
clone size: .
V gene: TRBV7-9
CDR3 DNA: TGTGCCAGCAGATCCGGACGGGGTGGGAACACTGAAGCTTTCTTT
CDR3 protein: CASRSGRGGNTEAFF

D gene: TRBD2
J gene: TRBJ2-1
clone size: .
V gene: TRBV7-9
CDR3 DNA: TGTGCCAGCAGCTTAAGCGGGACCTACAATGAGCAGTTCTTC
CDR3 protein: CASSLSGTYNEQFF

D gene: .
J gene: TRBJ2-5
clone size: .
V gene: TRBV11-3
CDR3 DNA: TGTGCCAGCAGCCCTGGGCAGGGTTGGAAGACCCAGTACTTC
CDR3 protein: CASSPGQGWKTQYF